This record concerns one T cell receptor (beta chain) sequence. This clone has only a few counts. Its antigen has not been determined. No quality values exist for individual bases; no much larger clone is one base distant. Its CDR3 holds 14 amino acids, cysteine through phenylalanine. The sequence is cut down to CDR3 DNA, 42 bases in frame from base 1. Compared with germline, V lacks 6 bases and J lacks 6 bases; bases without a gene match: 8. CDR1 MNHEY and CDR2 SVGAGI are derived from the germline V gene. The data stem from a study of cytomegalovirus exposure and HLA in healthy donors listed by TCRdb under 2017. Notes on the research overall: An earlier analysis of 587 of the donors reported approximately 300 Gb of sequence data and 117 million unique TCR beta sequences obtained from around 180 million T cells. An early release that covered some 640 HLA-typed donors contained around 330 gigabases of sequencing data and approximately 85 million unique TCR sequences. Of the 300 to 450 genotyped donors, about 84% fell in the genetic ancestry cluster associated with self-reported Caucasian donors. The aim of the study was to test whether cataloging public T cell receptors could identify signatures of past pathogen exposure. Using immunosequencing, the study profiled T cell repertoires from 550 to 750 subjects and related those repertoires to cytomegalovirus serostatus. A separate validation cohort of 100 to 150 different subjects was used in addition to the approximately 670-subject first cohort. High-throughput TCR immunosequencing, statistical association of individual TCRs with disease status, and machine learning were combined to predict cytomegalovirus infection status. A later analysis re-analyzed previously published TCR beta repertoires from about 730 donors and added high-resolution HLA genotyping to study TCR occurrence patterns. The later analysis used no new phenotypic data to find candidate immune exposures, relying instead on TCR beta sequences and their occurrence across donors. To decide whether each TCR beta V gene segment behaved as functional or pseudogenic, an earlier analysis of some 580 of the donors relied on high-throughput TCR beta sequencing. Donor age, sex, ethnicity and CMV serostatus were compiled together with the repertoire data. Genome-wide SNP genotypes for about three fifths of the roughly 670 donors were used in a later genetic analysis, which treated that subset as a discovery cohort. Every repertoire in the discovery cohort had been generated on one and the same sequencing platform. HLA typing included class I and class II loci at four-digit resolution. The number of typed donors differed by locus: 629-630 for A, B, C, DRB1 and DQB1; approximately 530 for DQA1; 606 for DPA1; and around 470 for DPB1. Because of strong linkage in the cohort, four or five DR-DQ haplotypes were treated as single units for association and clustering. On average, around 240,000 unique TCR beta nucleotide sequences were sequenced per donor among more than 350 genotyped donors of the cohort, with around 19% of those sequences being non-productive.

In total, about 650 healthy bone marrow donors made up the cohort. Cohort members were all nominally healthy when sampled, although unrecorded immune exposures were likely present. The donor tested CMV seropositive, placing the donor among the 250 to 300 seropositive members of the cohort. Every donor gave a peripheral blood sample, and the peripheral blood mononuclear cells from that sample were used for TCR beta sequencing. The Qiagen DNeasy Blood Extraction Kit was used to extract genomic DNA from the blood cell samples. To prepare the library, the immunoSEQ multiplex PCR assay was applied. The multiplex PCR relied on a mix of 60 forward primers for TCR Vbeta segments and 13 reverse primers for TCR Jbeta segments. Amplification of the CDR3 region of rearranged TCR beta genes was performed with a multiplex PCR assay on genomic DNA. The amplified TCR beta libraries were sequenced on the Illumina HiSeq System as 87-base-pair reads. The study's own analysis went as follows. Across the 500 to 750 repertoires, a later analysis counted roughly 84 million unique TCR beta chains, some 11 million of which were shared by at least two donors. To remove PCR and sequencing errors, raw reads were error-corrected and collapsed into unique sequences using a nearest-neighbor algorithm that merged closely related sequences. CDR3 sequences were aligned to IMGT reference sequences to assign V, D and J gene segments. For a sequence to be retained, a match of at least six nucleotides to both a V gene segment and a J gene segment was required. A rearrangement counted as productive if the CDR3 had no stop codons and remained in frame with V and J, and every other rearrangement counted as non-productive. Following IMGT convention, CDR3 was defined as the stretch from the second conserved V-encoded cysteine up to the conserved J-encoded phenylalanine. In an earlier analysis of around 600 of the donors, sequences lacking an unambiguous match to a single V gene segment were excluded. An earlier analysis of 450 to 650 of the donors called V segments functional above 56.7% productive rearrangements and segregating when the between-donor standard deviation exceeded 5%. A statistical classification framework was built for diagnosing cytomegalovirus status from the catalog of TCR beta chain sequences. In a later analysis, V and J genes were assigned by comparing TCR nucleotide sequences against IMGT/GENE-DB human TR gene sequences. In a later analysis, CDR3 sequences and most-parsimonious VDJ recombination scenarios were assigned using the TCRdist pipeline. In a later analysis, each TCR beta chain was defined by its CDR3 amino acid sequence together with its V-gene family, and reads without a unique V-gene family were excluded. To address suspected cross-contamination and a sequencing artifact, a later analysis removed under 600 highly shared, low-generation-probability nucleotide sequences. For each public chain, a later analysis derived a clonal expansion index from normalized ranks of inferred template counts within each repertoire. A later analysis computed generation probabilities with a VDJ recombination model fitted to out-of-frame rearrangements, and checked the results against IGoR. In a later analysis, hypergeometric tests were used to score TCR-TCR, TCR-HLA and TCR-CMV co-occurrence, with a repertoire-size bias correction applied to TCR pairs. False discovery rates were estimated in a later analysis by permuting HLA or CMV assignments 20 times. In a later analysis, co-occurring TCRs were grouped with DBSCAN, and TCRdist sequence similarity was added when clustering was performed within HLA-allele-positive subsets. Repertoires with fewer than 30,000 or more than 120,000 public chains, plus five repertoires with anomalous nucleotide sharing, were excluded from co-occurrence clustering. TCRdb carries this immuneACCESS record with in-frame sequences only. Its versions omit some clonotypes, under half of them owing to an unresolved V gene in the studies checked, with the rest unexplained. Clone size and V and J calls were adopted from that table, with D and trimming inferred from the DNA. The sample yields over 150,000 clones; around 63% were counted once. The ten biggest clones cover roughly 4.4% of the sample.

The paper's findings and limits, for the study overall: The authors suggested that the approach could potentially be extended to other disease states and immunological phenotypes. The cohort was sequenced for TCR beta chains only, and without alpha or paired-chain data the features that could be detected were limited. Specific HLA alleles were associated with 15,000 to 20,000 TCR beta sequences at a false discovery rate of 0.05 in a later analysis. Immune exposure information for the cohort was limited to CMV serostatus. Most TCR sequences were observed very rarely across donors, whereas some public TCRs were present in many individuals. In the study, some 160 TCR beta chains were listed as associated with cytomegalovirus. A cluster of highly shared sequence variants was judged likely to be a technical artifact of the sequencing pipeline. According to a later genetic analysis, donors in an Asian-associated ancestry cluster had fewer N-insertions in productive TCRs than the approximately 650-donor mean. Some IMGT-functional V segments, including TRBV6-2 and TRBV6-3, could not be distinguished by the 87-base-pair reads and were therefore excluded. A further reported finding was that TCR beta sequences accurately predicted the HLA-A and HLA-B alleles for most subjects in the first cohort. A later genetic analysis associated a missense DCLRE1C variant with V-gene and J-gene trimming of TCR beta chains, and an independent cohort replicated the association. According to a later analysis, most CMV-associated TCR beta chains appeared to be HLA-restricted, and the HLA associations seemed to be driven largely by CMV exposure. Several of the top co-occurrence clusters appeared to be linked to parvovirus B19, influenza, CMV and Epstein-Barr virus, according to a later analysis. In an earlier analysis of 587 of the donors, most TCR beta V segments appeared in productive rearrangements about 90% or about 30% of the time, broadly matching IMGT annotations. The classifier was reported to diagnose cytomegalovirus status with high specificity and sensitivity in both the original cohort and the validation cohort. Because HLA typing was unavailable for some donors at each locus, only the typed subset was used in association tests. Linkage disequilibrium might explain the correlated functional status among segregating V segments, but an unknown experimental factor could not be excluded. In vitro tests confirmed that a few of the cytomegalovirus-associated TCR beta chains recognize cytomegalovirus antigens. When HLA alleles, especially DR and DQ, strongly co-occurred, TCR associations were difficult to assign to individual alleles. Because counts were too low, some 17 rarely observed V segments, including chromosome 9 orphons, were left out of the earlier analysis of approximately 500 of the donors. The presence/absence analyses assumed that sequencing depth was roughly uniform across donors, and that assumption may not be true. According to a later analysis, TCR association rates differed among HLA loci, with DRB1 alleles showing the most associated TCRs and HLA-C alleles showing the fewest. Compared with equally common non-associated chains, HLA-associated TCR beta chains in a later analysis were more clonally expanded and had lower generation probabilities.

Material: PBMCs. The receptor was derived from a woman younger than 30 in good health and CMV-seropositive. Recombination linked TRBV6-5 to TRBJ1-5; 7 bases in the middle match TRBD1. The DNA is as follows: TGTGCCAGCAGCATGACAGGGTTTGGTCAGCCCCAGCATTTT. Its translation reads: CASSMTGFGQPQHF.